This T cell receptor beta chain was profiled in a study of blood T cell repertoires in COVID-19. Study background: The cDNA or gDNA used as material had been derived from T cells, B-cell-depleted T cells, or PBMCs.

The CDR3 sequence is 14 residues long. The V gene lost 6 bases and the J gene lost 5 bases, with 17 bases spanning the gap. From germline, CDR1 is SGDLS and CDR2 YYNGEE. Measured with immunoSEQ multiplex PCR; TCRdb has only the in-frame clones, and not every one. The profile shows approximately 150,000 clones, 84% of them singletons. Material: peripheral blood. The TCR comes from a woman between 50 and 59 years old in a cohort sampled during active or convalescent COVID-19. V is TRBV9 and J is TRBJ1-1; perhaps TRBD1 as D (6 bases). CDR3 sequence: CASNKEGGSTEAFF. The CDR3 DNA reads TGTGCCAGCAACAAAGAGGGGGGGTCGACTGAAGCTTTCTTT. Looking up the rest from reference TRBV9 and TRBJ1-1 gives the full variable domain: DSGVTQTPKHLITATGQRVTLRCSPRSGDLSVYWYQQSLDQGLQFLIQYYNGEERAKGNILERFSAQQFPDLHSELNLSSLELGDSALYFCASNKEGGSTEAFFGQGTRLTVV.